This T cell receptor (beta chain) comes out of a study of T cells after yellow fever vaccination. Overall study: Preparation used SMART-Seq v4 Ultra Low Input for the low-cell-number fractions.

This clonotype was counted a few times. The antigen is undetermined. Germline V gives CDR1 KGHSH, CDR2 LQKENI. The CDR3 runs 14 residues. Trimming cost V 3 bases and J 3 bases, with 11 bases left between them. Overall study results and limits: Compared with primary, the secondary response was weaker and peaked at day 5, not 15. A limited proportion of clonotypes was detected within both the CD4 and CD8 compartments.

TCRdb reprocessed the 5' RACE reads via MiXCR and lists one record per CDR3 protein. The sample lists 200,000 to 300,000 distinct CDR3 sequences, 10% to 15% occurring once. The rearrangement uses TRBV18 and TRBJ1-1, with D perhaps TRBD1 (5 bases). Material: CD4+ T cells sorted from PBMCs, obtained 45 days after the yellow fever booster vaccination. The source of this sequence is a young man who received the YFV17D yellow fever vaccine. DNA for the CDR3: TGTGCCAGCTCACCTGGGGGGATGGACACTGAAGCTTTCTTT. Encoded protein: CASSPGGMDTEAFF.